What follows is one TCR beta chain and its context. Its antigen remains unidentified. Base qualities are not recorded, but no much larger clone differs from it by a single base. The data originate from a study of blood T cell repertoires in COVID-19 (dated by TCRdb to about 2020). Background for the entire study: Samples covering the acute and convalescent phases of COVID-19 were provided by collaborators in the United States, Italy and Spain. The prospective study material was composed of cDNA or gDNA derived from T cells, B-cell-depleted T cells, or PBMCs. Where available, HLA class I and class II types were obtained from metadata supplied by the sample provider rather than from assay-based typing. A freely available public database, intended as a resource for researchers studying the immune response to SARS-CoV-2, is where the repertoires were released. Deeply sampled blood TCRbeta repertoires from subjects exposed to, actively infected with, or recovered from COVID-19 were included in the dataset. A de-identified subject ID, COVID-19 status, age in years and sex were almost always included in the sample metadata. Samples came from the ongoing ImmuneRACE study (first 160 participants) plus 1,254 subjects from 6 global collaborators.

Participants in the prospective study were aged about 18 to 95 years, lived in 24 United States geographic areas, and enrolled through a virtual design. Cohort assignment in the prospective study relied on participant-reported clinical history from a screening survey and a study questionnaire. Recovered participants in ImmuneRACE Cohort 3 were defined as having two consecutive negative NP/OP PCR tests, clearance from a healthcare professional, or resolution of symptoms. In the prospective study, mobile phlebotomists collected whole blood, serum and a nasopharyngeal or oropharyngeal swab from each participant. Additional blood draws and questionnaires over an approximately 2-month period could optionally be provided by prospective study participants. Blood samples from the prospective study were shipped frozen or at room temperature prior to DNA extraction. What the work shows at the level of the full study, not this receptor alone: How much clinical and demographic metadata was included differed by source and by participant, and the metadata was provided uncurated.

TCRbeta CDR3 regions were amplified from genomic DNA by means of the immunoSEQ Assay, a bias-controlled multiplex PCR. Concerning the study's data processing: The number of nucleated cells in each sample was estimated by amplification of reference gene primers within the assay. Sequence reads were collapsed and filtered to measure the absolute abundance of every unique TCRbeta CDR3 rearrangement. For each sample, productive Simpson clonality was calculated as the square root of Simpson's diversity index over productive rearrangements. TCRdb stores this immuneACCESS table with in-frame sequences only. Part of the clones is absent; in the studies checked, under half of the shortfall reflects unresolved V genes, and no reason is known for the rest. The DNA gave D and trimming, while V, J and clone size come from that table. The sample has some 330,000 clones on record, approximately 84% of them singletons. Together, the top ten hold around 4% of the sample.

The CDR3 spans 22 residues, from the cysteine through the phenylalanine. Of the read, only the CDR3 DNA is kept; its 66 bases are in frame from base 1. Looking up the germline V gene yields CDR1 SGHVS and CDR2 FNYEAQ. V gives up 2 bases and J gives up 3 bases, and the segment between their germline ends measures 32 bases. The sample consisted of PBMCs or T cells enriched from blood (not recorded which). The sequence was collected from a man aged 25 to 40 who had recovered from COVID-19. This chain joins TRBV7-6 to TRBJ2-1; a tentative D call is TRBD2 (5 bases match). The DNA is as follows: TGTGCCAGCAGCTTATATCAGCTTAGAACCTCGACGGGGTATCAGATCTACAATGAGCAGTTCTTC. Translated, it gives CASSLYQLRTSTGYQIYNEQFF.